This TCR beta chain was found in a study of cytomegalovirus exposure and HLA in healthy donors. Findings and limits, study-wide: Later analysis suggested links between common viral pathogens and several top significant clusters.

Concerning this clone: As yet, its antigen is unknown.

The PCR was carried out with 60 Vbeta primers and 13 Jbeta primers. The assay was immunoSEQ multiplex PCR, and TCRdb's table has in-frame clones only and misses some. The sample lists about 150,000 clones; 80% were seen once. There are 14 residues in the CDR3. Germline-derived CDR1 and CDR2 are MDHEN and SYDVKM. Trimming stripped 3 bases from V and 10 bases from J, with 16 bases between. The V gene is TRBV28, the J gene TRBJ1-5; D possibly corresponds to TRBD1 (5 bases). The sequencing input was PBMCs. The source of this sequence is a woman aged 45 to 65 in good health and CMV-seropositive. The CDR3 DNA reads TGTGCCAGCAGTTTCCAGGGCGGGGGTAGACCCCAGCATTTT. Amino acids: CASSFQGGGRPQHF.